This paragraph covers one TCR beta chain sequence. This sample is part of a study of blood T cell repertoires in COVID-19. Study-wide context: Samples came from the United States, Italy and Spain, spanning acute and convalescent COVID-19. Nucleic acid was either cDNA or gDNA, and it came from T cells, B-cell-depleted T cells, or PBMCs.

The CDR3 extends over 24 amino acids. CDR1 is ENHRY and CDR2 is SYGVKD in the germline V gene. The V and J ends lost 2 bases and 8 bases respectively, with 45 bases between them. Methods used by the authors: Amplified reference gene primers provided the basis for estimating nucleated cell counts. Clones were read by immunoSEQ multiplex PCR, and TCRdb kept only the in-frame ones, dropping some. V and J calls and clone size are copied from that table; D and trimming were computed from the DNA. The sample includes around 310,000 clones, approximately 88% seen only once; the top ten take approximately 4%.

The rearrangement links TRBV10-3 to TRBJ1-2, with D perhaps TRBD1 (6 bases). Sequencing was performed on peripheral blood. The sequence derives from a woman in her 50s with active or convalescent COVID-19. Here the CDR3 DNA reads TGTGCCATCAGTGAGGCTGACAGGATTATAAGACTATGGCTACAGGGTTGGCTACAAGCGGGCTACACCTTC. Its protein product is CAISEADRIIRLWLQGWLQAGYTF.